The following is a T cell receptor beta chain sequence with its context. This sample is part of a study of cytomegalovirus exposure and HLA in healthy donors. The PCR ran on 60 Vbeta and 13 Jbeta primers. Generated by immunoSEQ multiplex PCR, the TCRdb table keeps only in-frame clones and is missing some. The table records approximately 150,000 clones, more than 60% of them present only once. Germline V CDR1 and CDR2: MNHNS, SASEGT. V lost 0 bases and J 4 bases, leaving 13 bases between the germline ends. The CDR3 loop spans 15 amino acids. Sequencing was performed on PBMCs. The receptor comes from a young man in good health and CMV-seropositive. The rearrangement joins TRBV6-1 to TRBJ2-7, with D possibly TRBD2 on 6 matching bases. The CDR3 sequence is CASSEAPGTWYEQYF. The CDR3 nucleotides read TGTGCCAGCAGTGAAGCCCCGGGGACTTGGTACGAGCAGTACTTC.